This T cell receptor (beta chain) originates from a study of neurological immune-mediated disorders. Stated time point: longitudinal time-point 3. The table lists this clonotype with a few counts. The antigen is undetermined. The authors made cDNA by 5'RACE with 10-nucleotide random UMIs. TCRdb re-analysed the 5' RACE reads in MiXCR, keeping a single row per CDR3 protein. Found here are around 100,000 distinct CDR3 sequences, 10% to 12% of them singletons; the top ten hold around 3.3%. Trimming left V 7 bases short and J 4 bases short, with 7 bases between. This CDR3 has 11 amino acids. Germline CDR1 and CDR2: MNHNS and SASEGT. Findings of the study overall: Expanded clones shared no identical CDR3 amino acid sequences across subjects, which suggested private TCR-beta repertoires in all groups.

The rearrangement joins TRBV6-1 to TRBJ1-2; D gene ambiguous. Input material: PBMCs. The clonotype was recovered from a female donor with HTLV-1-associated myelopathy (HAM/TSP). CDR3 region: CASKDFYGYTF. The CDR3 DNA reads as TGTGCCAGCAAGGACTTCTATGGCTACACCTTC.